The rows below give T cell receptor beta chains drawn from one sample of a study of CD8 T cells in ankylosing spondylitis. TCRdb called the 5' RACE reads again in MiXCR, with one record for every CDR3 protein. The profile shows 100,000 to 150,000 distinct CDR3 sequences, roughly 15% of them singletons. Material: blood, either unsorted or a sorted T cell fraction (not recorded which). The source of these receptors is a male donor with ankylosing spondylitis. Both conserved end residues are part of each CDR3. The order of the fields is V gene, J gene, clone size, D gene, CDR3 DNA, CDR3 protein. A D gene is named only where the DNA matches it firmly. Size values are once, few and many counts, or a class for expanded clones, and some rows have none.

v_gene: TRBV5-1; j_gene: TRBJ1-1; abundance: -; d_gene: -; CDR3nt: TGCGCCAGCAGGACCGACTGGATGAACACTGAAGCTTTCTTT; CDR3aa: CASRTDWMNTEAFF
v_gene: TRBV5-8; j_gene: TRBJ2-4; abundance: many; d_gene: -; CDR3nt: TGTGCCAGCAGCTTGGGGCCAGGGACCTGGATGGACATTCAGTACTTC; CDR3aa: CASSLGPGTWMDIQYF
v_gene: TRBV10-3; j_gene: TRBJ2-7; abundance: -; d_gene: -; CDR3nt: TGTGCCATCAGACCCTCAAGCGGGTTTGCCTACGAGCAGTACTTC; CDR3aa: CAIRPSSGFAYEQYF
v_gene: TRBV12-3/TRBV12-4; j_gene: TRBJ2-1; abundance: -; d_gene: TRBD2; CDR3nt: TGTGCCAGCAGAACCGGACTAGCGCTGGACAATGAGCAGTTCTTC; CDR3aa: CASRTGLALDNEQFF
v_gene: TRBV28; j_gene: TRBJ2-1; abundance: -; d_gene: TRBD1; CDR3nt: TGTGCCAGCAGAATACAGGGGGCGCCGGCGCATGAGCAGTTCTTC; CDR3aa: CASRIQGAPAHEQFF
v_gene: TRBV7-9; j_gene: TRBJ2-3; abundance: -; d_gene: TRBD1; CDR3nt: TGTGCCAGCAGCTCGGGACAGGGGGGCACAGATACGCAGTATTTT; CDR3aa: CASSSGQGGTDTQYF
v_gene: TRBV7-9; j_gene: TRBJ2-5; abundance: many; d_gene: -; CDR3nt: TGTGCCAGCAGCTTAGTTGGCAGCCAAGAGACCCAGTACTTC; CDR3aa: CASSLVGSQETQYF
v_gene: TRBV2; j_gene: TRBJ2-3; abundance: -; d_gene: -; CDR3nt: TGTGCCAGCAGTGATGCGCGAGGGCGCGTCGATACGCAGTATTTT; CDR3aa: CASSDARGRVDTQYF
v_gene: TRBV12-3/TRBV12-4; j_gene: TRBJ2-5; abundance: -; d_gene: TRBD2; CDR3nt: TGTGCCAGCAGTCCGGGACTAGCGGGGGCTGCGGACTTC; CDR3aa: CASSPGLAGAADF
v_gene: TRBV20-1; j_gene: TRBJ2-1; abundance: few; d_gene: -; CDR3nt: TGCAGTGGGAAGAGGTACAATGAGCAGTTCTTC; CDR3aa: CSGKRYNEQFF
v_gene: TRBV29-1; j_gene: TRBJ1-1; abundance: -; d_gene: TRBD1; CDR3nt: TGCAGCGTGGAAACAGGGGCGAACACTGAAGCTTTCTTT; CDR3aa: CSVETGANTEAFF
v_gene: TRBV12-3/TRBV12-4; j_gene: TRBJ2-1; abundance: few; d_gene: -; CDR3nt: TGTGCCAGCAGTTTAGGGGGGCGCTTCAATGAGCAGTTCTTC; CDR3aa: CASSLGGRFNEQFF
v_gene: TRBV14; j_gene: TRBJ2-7; abundance: -; d_gene: -; CDR3nt: TGTGCCAGCAGCCAAGATTACGGGACAAATCTCGACTACGAGCAGTACTTC; CDR3aa: CASSQDYGTNLDYEQYF
v_gene: TRBV7-9; j_gene: TRBJ2-3; abundance: -; d_gene: -; CDR3nt: TGTGCCAGCAGCTTCTCCAGCACAGATACGCAGTATTTT; CDR3aa: CASSFSSTDTQYF
v_gene: TRBV2; j_gene: TRBJ2-2; abundance: -; d_gene: -; CDR3nt: TGTGCCAGCAGTGTTCAATACCCAGGTTCCAACACCGGGGAGCTGTTTTTT; CDR3aa: CASSVQYPGSNTGELFF
v_gene: TRBV7-9; j_gene: TRBJ2-7; abundance: -; d_gene: -; CDR3nt: TGTGCCAGTGGCACGGGGGCCTACGAGCAGTACTTC; CDR3aa: CASGTGAYEQYF
v_gene: TRBV4-2; j_gene: TRBJ1-1; abundance: -; d_gene: TRBD1; CDR3nt: TGTGCCAGCAGCCGACACAGGGGCCAGGGAACTGAAGCTTTCTTT; CDR3aa: CASSRHRGQGTEAFF
v_gene: TRBV20-1; j_gene: TRBJ1-2; abundance: -; d_gene: -; CDR3nt: TGCAGTGCTAGGAAGCCCCAGGCCGGGGCCGACTATGGCTACACCTTC; CDR3aa: CSARKPQAGADYGYTF
v_gene: TRBV27; j_gene: TRBJ2-7; abundance: few; d_gene: TRBD1; CDR3nt: TGTGCCAGCAAGACCGGGACAGCCTACGAGCAGTACTTC; CDR3aa: CASKTGTAYEQYF
v_gene: TRBV27; j_gene: TRBJ2-7; abundance: few; d_gene: -; CDR3nt: TGTGCCAGCAGTTTTGCAGGGGCCTACGAGCAGTACTTC; CDR3aa: CASSFAGAYEQYF
v_gene: TRBV6-2/TRBV6-3; j_gene: TRBJ2-2; abundance: many; d_gene: -; CDR3nt: TGTGCCAGCAGTTACGGGGGCCGTCCCGGGGAGCTGTTTTTT; CDR3aa: CASSYGGRPGELFF
v_gene: TRBV14; j_gene: TRBJ1-1; abundance: many; d_gene: -; CDR3nt: TGTGCCAGCAGCCAAGGAGGGTTCTACACTGAAGCTTTCTTT; CDR3aa: CASSQGGFYTEAFF
v_gene: TRBV28; j_gene: TRBJ1-2; abundance: few; d_gene: -; CDR3nt: TGTGCCAGCAGTTTACCTAATAGCTATGGCTACACCTTC; CDR3aa: CASSLPNSYGYTF
v_gene: TRBV18; j_gene: TRBJ2-7; abundance: -; d_gene: TRBD2; CDR3nt: TGTGCCAGCTCACCATCTAGCGGCTCCTACGAGCAGTACTTC; CDR3aa: CASSPSSGSYEQYF
v_gene: TRBV12-3/TRBV12-4; j_gene: TRBJ2-7; abundance: few; d_gene: TRBD1; CDR3nt: TGTGCCAGCAGGGGGACAGGGGATTGGTACGAGCAGTACTTC; CDR3aa: CASRGTGDWYEQYF
v_gene: TRBV7-9; j_gene: TRBJ2-1; abundance: -; d_gene: -; CDR3nt: TGTGCCAGCAGCTTAGGACGGAACAATGAGCAGTTCTTC; CDR3aa: CASSLGRNNEQFF
v_gene: TRBV13; j_gene: TRBJ2-3; abundance: -; d_gene: -; CDR3nt: TGTGCCAGCAGCTTAAGCGGGCAAAGCACAGATACGCAGTATTTT; CDR3aa: CASSLSGQSTDTQYF
v_gene: TRBV29-1; j_gene: TRBJ2-7; abundance: -; d_gene: -; CDR3nt: TGCAGCGTTGGTAACTACTACGAGCAGTACTTC; CDR3aa: CSVGNYYEQYF
v_gene: TRBV10-3; j_gene: TRBJ2-1; abundance: -; d_gene: TRBD2; CDR3nt: TGTGCCATCAGTGAGTCACTAGCGGGGGATTTCTACAATGAGCAGTTCTTC; CDR3aa: CAISESLAGDFYNEQFF
v_gene: TRBV5-1; j_gene: TRBJ2-7; abundance: many; d_gene: TRBD2; CDR3nt: TGCGCCAGCAGCTCTAGCGGGAGGACCGCGCAGTACTTC; CDR3aa: CASSSSGRTAQYF
v_gene: TRBV7-8; j_gene: TRBJ2-1; abundance: few; d_gene: -; CDR3nt: TGTGCCAGCAGCCAGGACGGGGTCGAGCAGTTCTTC; CDR3aa: CASSQDGVEQFF
v_gene: TRBV27; j_gene: TRBJ2-2; abundance: -; d_gene: -; CDR3nt: TGTGCCAGCAGTTTATCGTTTACTAGGAGGGTCGCCGGGGAGCTGTTTTTT; CDR3aa: CASSLSFTRRVAGELFF
v_gene: TRBV29-1; j_gene: TRBJ2-5; abundance: many; d_gene: -; CDR3nt: TGCAGCGTTGCCAGGGACTCACCGGGAGAGACCCAGTACTTC; CDR3aa: CSVARDSPGETQYF
v_gene: TRBV20-1; j_gene: TRBJ2-7; abundance: few; d_gene: -; CDR3nt: TGCAGTGCTAGACCCCGCGGGACTGACGAGCAGTACTTC; CDR3aa: CSARPRGTDEQYF
v_gene: TRBV20-1; j_gene: TRBJ2-3; abundance: -; d_gene: -; CDR3nt: TGCAGTGCTAGTCTGGCGGGCCGCACAGATACGCAGTATTTT; CDR3aa: CSASLAGRTDTQYF
v_gene: TRBV13; j_gene: TRBJ1-1; abundance: few; d_gene: -; CDR3nt: TGTGCCAGCAGCTGGGGACGAGGGGGTGAAGCTTTCTTT; CDR3aa: CASSWGRGGEAFF
v_gene: TRBV4-1; j_gene: TRBJ2-2; abundance: -; d_gene: TRBD1; CDR3nt: TGCGCCAGCAGCCGCCGGGACAGGAGCACCGGGGAGCTGTTTTTT; CDR3aa: CASSRRDRSTGELFF
v_gene: TRBV28; j_gene: TRBJ2-1; abundance: -; d_gene: -; CDR3nt: TGTGCCAGCAGATCCCGGGACTTTCCTTCCAATGAGCAGTTCTTC; CDR3aa: CASRSRDFPSNEQFF
v_gene: TRBV7-9; j_gene: TRBJ1-4; abundance: few; d_gene: -; CDR3nt: TGTGCCAGCAGCCTAGACCTGAAGGGAGGTAATGAAAAACTGTTTTTT; CDR3aa: CASSLDLKGGNEKLFF
v_gene: TRBV27; j_gene: TRBJ2-1; abundance: -; d_gene: -; CDR3nt: TGTGCCAGCAGTTTAGCAGGGAACGACTACAATGAGCAGTTCTTC; CDR3aa: CASSLAGNDYNEQFF
v_gene: TRBV7-2; j_gene: TRBJ2-3; abundance: once; d_gene: -; CDR3nt: TGTGCCAGCAGCAACCCAGGTGGAGGGCCGACAGATACGCAGTTTTTT; CDR3aa: CASSNPGGGPTDTQFF
v_gene: TRBV14; j_gene: TRBJ2-1; abundance: many; d_gene: -; CDR3nt: TGTGCCAGCAGCGTACGACTCATCAATGAGCAGTTCTTC; CDR3aa: CASSVRLINEQFF